Listed below are T cell receptor beta chains from one sample, sequenced in a study of patients and donors after allogeneic stem cell transplantation. TCRdb itself ran the RT-PCR reads through MiXCR, one entry per CDR3 protein. The sample gives 90,000 to 120,000 distinct CDR3 sequences, roughly 35% of which show up once; roughly 30% is in the top ten. Sample: blood, either unsorted or a sorted T cell fraction (not recorded which). The receptors were gathered from a human donor who was either an allogeneic HSCT recipient or a stem cell or donor lymphocyte infusion donor (not recorded which). It is not recorded whose cells these are; they may come from a transplant donor. The CDR3 runs from the conserved cysteine through the conserved F or W. D genes are given only for firm matches. Clone sizes are given selectively: once, few, many, or a class where the clone is expanded.

J gene | CDR3 length | V gene | D gene | clone size | CDR3 DNA | CDR3 protein
TRBJ2-3 | 12 | TRBV27 | . | . | TGTGCCAGCAGTTTGGGGGGAGATACGCAGTATTTT | CASSLGGDTQYF
TRBJ2-5 | 16 | TRBV28 | . | . | TGTGCCAGCAGTTTAATCCGCTACACCCTCCAAGAGACCCAGTACTTC | CASSLIRYTLQETQYF
TRBJ1-1 | 14 | TRBV7-9 | . | few | TGTGCCAGCAGCTTTCCTTCTGGGAACACTGAAGCTTTCTTT | CASSFPSGNTEAFF
TRBJ2-3 | 10 | TRBV20-1 | . | . | TGCAGTGCTGCCACAGATACGCAGTATTTT | CSAATDTQYF
TRBJ1-1 | 17 | TRBV15 | . | . | TGTGCCACCAGCAGAGTGGGGTACAGCAAGCGTAACACTGAAGCTTTCTTT | CATSRVGYSKRNTEAFF
TRBJ1-1 | 16 | TRBV3-1 | . | . | TGTGCCAGCAGCCAAGATTACGGGGGGCCGAACACTGAAGCTTTCTTT | CASSQDYGGPNTEAFF
TRBJ2-4 | 14 | TRBV20-1 | . | . | TGCAGTGCTGCCCGGGGGGACATAAAAAACATTCAGTACTTC | CSAARGDIKNIQYF
TRBJ2-3 | 15 | TRBV6-5 | TRBD2 | few | TGTGCCAGCAGTTACTCTACTAGCGGGAGAAGTGAGCAGTATTTT | CASSYSTSGRSEQYF
TRBJ2-5 | 12 | TRBV12-3/TRBV12-4 | . | . | TGTGCCAGCAGTACACAATGGGGGACCCAGTACTTC | CASSTQWGTQYF
TRBJ2-1 | 13 | TRBV9 | . | . | TGTGCCAGCAGCGTAGGGTCCAGCGAAGAGCAGTTCTTC | CASSVGSSEEQFF
TRBJ2-1 | 20 | TRBV4-3 | . | few | TGCGCCAGCAGCCAAGAGCGGGGACCTCTAGGGATCGGCTCCTACAATGAGCAGTTCTTC | CASSQERGPLGIGSYNEQFF
TRBJ2-5 | 16 | TRBV6-6 | TRBD1 | . | TGTGCCAGCAGTTACGAGGCAGGGGGCTTGGGAGAGACCCAGTACTTC | CASSYEAGGLGETQYF
TRBJ1-1 | 15 | TRBV11-2 | . | . | TGTGCCAGCAGCTTGGTGGGGGTTACTAACACTGAAGCTTTCTTT | CASSLVGVTNTEAFF
TRBJ2-5 | 15 | TRBV7-2 | . | . | TGTGCCAGCAGCGTTAATACTTGGGGAAGGCAGACCCAGTACTTC | CASSVNTWGRQTQYF
TRBJ1-2 | 14 | TRBV25-1 | . | few | TGTGCCAGCAGTGGGTCAAGTCCCTCCTTGGGCTACACCTTC | CASSGSSPSLGYTF
TRBJ2-7 | 13 | TRBV12-3/TRBV12-4 | . | . | TGTGCCAGCAGCCCCGGGACACCTCCCCGGCAGTACTTC | CASSPGTPPRQYF
TRBJ2-1 | 13 | TRBV24-1 | . | . | TGTGCCACCAGTGAGGGACGTATCAATGAGCAGTTCTTC | CATSEGRINEQFF
TRBJ1-5 | 15 | TRBV7-9 | . | . | TGTGCCAGCAGCTTAGCTGGGAATGGCAATCAGCCCCAGCATTTT | CASSLAGNGNQPQHF
TRBJ1-4 | 14 | TRBV6-5 | . | few | TGTGCCAGCAGTTACGACCCCTGGAGAGAAAAACTGTTTTTT | CASSYDPWREKLFF
TRBJ2-5 | 11 | TRBV29-1 | . | medium-sized | TGCAGCGGGGCGTACCAAGAGACCCAGTACTTC | CSGAYQETQYF
TRBJ2-7 | 17 | TRBV7-9 | . | few | TGTGCCAGCAGCATTCTCAACCGGGGTGGATACAGCTACGAGCAGTACTTC | CASSILNRGGYSYEQYF
TRBJ2-2 | 14 | TRBV20-1 | . | . | TGCAGTGCTAGCAGCAGGGTGAACACCGGGGAGCTGTTTTTT | CSASSRVNTGELFF
TRBJ2-5 | 11 | TRBV6-2/TRBV6-3 | . | . | TGTGCCAGCAGTCATGGGGAGACCCAGTACTTC | CASSHGETQYF
TRBJ1-1 | 13 | TRBV7-2 | . | once | TGTGCCAGCAGCCCCGACAGTGCCACTGAAGCTTTCTTT | CASSPDSATEAFF
TRBJ2-2 | 18 | TRBV4-3 | TRBD2 | . | TGCGCCAGCAGCCAAGAAGCTAGCGGGAGGCCGAACACCGGGGAGCTGTTTTTT | CASSQEASGRPNTGELFF
TRBJ1-1 | 15 | TRBV5-1 | . | . | TGCGCCAGCAGCTCCCCGGGGGGGATGAACACTGAAGCTTTCTTT | CASSSPGGMNTEAFF
TRBJ2-3 | 10 | TRBV29-1 | . | few | TGCAACCCACGGGCAGATACGCAGTATTTT | CNPRADTQYF
TRBJ1-1 | 14 | TRBV25-1 | . | . | TGTGCCAGCAGTGCGGGCAGACTGAACACTGAAGCTTTCTTT | CASSAGRLNTEAFF
TRBJ2-3 | 12 | TRBV4-3 | . | . | TGCGCCAGCAGCCAGGACTTTTTGACGCAGTATTTT | CASSQDFLTQYF
TRBJ2-5 | 15 | TRBV7-6 | . | . | TGTGCCAGCAGCTTAGCTGGGACAAGCCAAGAGACCCAGTACTTC | CASSLAGTSQETQYF
TRBJ2-7 | 13 | TRBV4-3 | . | . | TGCGCCAGCAGCCCAAGTGTGGAGGGATTGGAATACTTC | CASSPSVEGLEYF
TRBJ2-3 | 14 | TRBV5-1 | . | . | TGCGCCAGCAGCTTGGCGAGGATCACAGATACGCAGTATTTT | CASSLARITDTQYF
TRBJ2-3 | 15 | TRBV29-1 | TRBD2 | . | TGCAGCGTCGACTTAGCGGGAGTGGGGACAGATACGCAGTATTTT | CSVDLAGVGTDTQYF
TRBJ2-3 | 14 | TRBV12-3/TRBV12-4 | TRBD2 | few | TGTGCCAGCAGTTTGACTAGCGGCACAGATACGCAGTATTTT | CASSLTSGTDTQYF
TRBJ1-5 | 13 | TRBV28 | . | many | TGTGCCAGCATCGCAGGGAGCAATCAGCCCCAGCATTTT | CASIAGSNQPQHF
TRBJ1-2 | 13 | TRBV11-2 | . | few | TGTGCCAGCAGCTTAGCAGGAAGCTATGGCTACACCTTC | CASSLAGSYGYTF
TRBJ1-1 | 12 | TRBV19 | . | . | TGTGCCAGTACCAGGACGAACACTGAAGCTTTCTTT | CASTRTNTEAFF
TRBJ2-3 | 16 | TRBV12-3/TRBV12-4 | . | few | TGTGCCAGCAGCCGCTTAGGCGGGGCTAGCACAGATACGCAGTATTTT | CASSRLGGASTDTQYF
TRBJ1-4 | 11 | TRBV29-1 | . | few | TGCAGCGTTATGTGGGGCGAAAAACTGTTTTTT | CSVMWGEKLFF
TRBJ2-7 | 16 | TRBV27 | TRBD2 | once | TGTGCCAGCAGTTTAGTCGGAGCGGGAGGGATCTACGAGCAGTACTTC | CASSLVGAGGIYEQYF